A selection of T cell receptor beta chains follows, all from one sample in a study of molecular identifiers for immune sequencing clone quantification. TCRdb called the PCR reads again in MiXCR, with one record for every CDR3 protein. The sample has fewer than 45,000 distinct CDR3 sequences; approximately 20% are singletons. Sample: naive CD8+ T cells from blood, with Jurkat cell RNA spiked in. The receptors come from a human donor in good health. Some libraries in this study had Jurkat cell RNA spiked in. CDR3s include the opening cysteine and the closing phenylalanine or tryptophan. D genes are given only for firm matches. Where a row states a size, it is once, few, many or the class of an expanded clone; other rows omit it.

d_call,v_call,clone_size,j_call,cdr3_nt,cdr3_aa
NA,TRBV10-3,NA,TRBJ2-3,TGCGCCATCGGTGAGTTGGGCCCTGGAGATACGCAGTATTTT,CAIGELGPGDTQYF
NA,TRBV5-5,few,TRBJ2-7,TGTGCCAGCAGCTGGGGGGATTACGAGCAGTACTTC,CASSWGDYEQYF
NA,TRBV24-1,many,TRBJ2-6,TGTGCCACCAGTGATCATTCGACAGATTCTGGGGCCAACGTCCTGACTTTC,CATSDHSTDSGANVLTF
TRBD1,TRBV12-3/TRBV12-4,many,TRBJ2-3,TGTGCCAGCAGTGTAACAGGGGCCGCCACAGATACGCAGTATTTT,CASSVTGAATDTQYF
NA,TRBV20-1,many,TRBJ2-1,TGCAGTGCTAGAGGGTGGCAGGTCTCCTACAATGAGCAGTTCTTC,CSARGWQVSYNEQFF
TRBD2,TRBV6-6,many,TRBJ2-3,TGTGCCAGCAGTTCTAGCGGACCCAGCACAGATACGCAGTATTTT,CASSSSGPSTDTQYF
NA,TRBV7-9,few,TRBJ2-5,TGTGCCAGCAGCCCCCCCCTCCAAGAGACCCAGTACTTC,CASSPPLQETQYF
NA,TRBV6-2/TRBV6-3,NA,TRBJ2-7,TGTGCCAGCAGTGATCAAGTAGCAGTTGAAGAGGTTCGGGAGCAGTACTTC,CASSDQVAVEEVREQYF
TRBD2,TRBV15,many,TRBJ2-1,TGTGCCACCAGCAGGGAGACTAGCGGGAGAGTATATGAGCAGTTCTTC,CATSRETSGRVYEQFF
NA,TRBV6-5,many,TRBJ2-5,TGTGCCAGCAGTTACTCGATGTTTGACGAACGGTACTTC,CASSYSMFDERYF
NA,TRBV6-5,NA,TRBJ2-7,TGTGCCAGCAGTCCACGGGTAGGTCCCGCGGTCTACGAGCAGTACTTC,CASSPRVGPAVYEQYF
TRBD1,TRBV6-5,few,TRBJ1-1,TGTGCCAGCAGTTCCGGGACAGGGTCCATTGACACTGAAGCTTTCTTT,CASSSGTGSIDTEAFF
NA,TRBV15,few,TRBJ2-2,TGTGCCACCACCAGGACGGGGAACACCGGGGAGCTGTTTTTT,CATTRTGNTGELFF
NA,TRBV19,NA,TRBJ2-1,TGTGCCAGTAGTATCTCGGACCTCTACAATGAGCAGTTCTTC,CASSISDLYNEQFF
NA,TRBV4-3,many,TRBJ2-3,TGCGCCAGCAGCCAAAGCCCAGGACAAATCAGCACAGATACGCAGTATTTT,CASSQSPGQISTDTQYF
TRBD1,TRBV6-2/TRBV6-3,few,TRBJ1-5,TGTGCCAGCAGGCTGACAGGGGAAATAGAGCCCCAGCATTTT,CASRLTGEIEPQHF
NA,TRBV5-6,many,TRBJ2-7,TGTGCCAGCAGCCTCGCCGGGACGGTCTACGAGCAGTACTTC,CASSLAGTVYEQYF
TRBD2,TRBV29-1,NA,TRBJ2-1,TGCAGCGTTGACGGACTAGCACCCAACAATGAGCAGTTCTTC,CSVDGLAPNNEQFF
TRBD2,TRBV11-2,few,TRBJ2-3,TGTGCCAGCAGCTTAGGTACCGGGGTAGCGGGAGATACGCAGTATTTT,CASSLGTGVAGDTQYF
TRBD2,TRBV20-1,many,TRBJ2-7,TGCAGTGCCAGCCGGACTAGCGGGAGCCCCCAGGCCTACGAGCAGTACTTC,CSASRTSGSPQAYEQYF
NA,TRBV12-3/TRBV12-4,many,TRBJ2-2,TGTGCCAGCAGCGCCAGGGCGAACACCGGGGAGCTGTTTTTT,CASSARANTGELFF
NA,TRBV6-6,many,TRBJ2-3,TGTGCCAGCAGCAAGATTGGGCAGGGGCTAACAGATACGCAGTATTTT,CASSKIGQGLTDTQYF
NA,TRBV12-3/TRBV12-4,NA,TRBJ2-1,TGTGCCAGCAGTTTCGACTCTAGCTCCTACAATGAGCAGTTCTTC,CASSFDSSSYNEQFF
TRBD2,TRBV7-9,NA,TRBJ2-1,TGTGCCAGCAGCCCCCGGACTAGCGGGAGTTCCTACAATGAGCAGTTCTTC,CASSPRTSGSSYNEQFF
NA,TRBV29-1,NA,TRBJ2-5,TGCAGCGTTGAAGAAGGTCTAGCAAGGGAGACCCAGTACTTC,CSVEEGLARETQYF
TRBD1,TRBV4-3,many,TRBJ2-7,TGCGCCAGCAGCCAAACAGGGGGCGGCTACGAGCAGTACTTC,CASSQTGGGYEQYF
NA,TRBV20-1,many,TRBJ2-7,TGCAGTGCTAGAGAGAGGAGACAGGACCTCTCCTACGAGCAGTACTTC,CSARERRQDLSYEQYF
TRBD2,TRBV4-1,medium-sized,TRBJ2-3,TGCGCCAGCAGCCAAGCCCCCGGACTAGCGGGGGCCACAGATACGCAGTATTTT,CASSQAPGLAGATDTQYF
NA,TRBV28,many,TRBJ2-1,TGTGCCAGCAGTCCCCCCGGTGAGTTTGTCTCTAAGCAGTTCTTC,CASSPPGEFVSKQFF
TRBD2,TRBV20-1,few,TRBJ2-5,TGCAGTGCTTCGGCTCTAGCGGGAGAGACCCAGTACTTC,CSASALAGETQYF
TRBD1,TRBV5-1,many,TRBJ2-1,TGCGCCAGCAGCTTGGTAACAGGGGGCCGGAGCAATGAGCAGTTCTTC,CASSLVTGGRSNEQFF
TRBD2,TRBV7-2,many,TRBJ2-3,TGTGCCAGCAGCATATACGGGACTAGCGGGAGTTGGTCAGATACGCAGTATTTT,CASSIYGTSGSWSDTQYF
TRBD2,TRBV9,many,TRBJ2-7,TGTGCCAGCAGCGTAGCTAGCGGGGACTCTGCGCAGTACTTC,CASSVASGDSAQYF
NA,TRBV23-1,many,TRBJ1-1,TGCGCCAGCAGTCAATCAAGCAAAGGGGACCGGCCAGGGTTGAACACTGAAGCTTTCTTT,CASSQSSKGDRPGLNTEAFF
TRBD2,TRBV19,NA,TRBJ2-2,TGTGCCAGTAGTCTCAGCGGGAGGGCCGTCGGGGAGCTGTTTTTT,CASSLSGRAVGELFF
NA,TRBV6-1,many,TRBJ2-7,TGTGCCAGCAGTTCCCACCGGTCGGGCCTCTCCTACGAGCAGTACTTC,CASSSHRSGLSYEQYF
NA,TRBV27,many,TRBJ2-3,TGTGCCAGCAGTCCCCGTGGATTTGGGGTCACAGATACGCAGTATTTT,CASSPRGFGVTDTQYF
TRBD1,TRBV20-1,many,TRBJ2-2,TGCAGTGCTGAGGACAGGGAGAACACCGGGGAGCTGTTTTTT,CSAEDRENTGELFF
TRBD2,TRBV4-1,many,TRBJ2-5,TGCGCCAGCAGCCAACCAACTCACGGACTAGCGGGAGACCAAGAGACCCAGTACTTC,CASSQPTHGLAGDQETQYF
NA,TRBV29-1,many,TRBJ2-5,TGCAGCGTTGAAGACGGGACACTAGTAGTCCAAGAGACCCAGTACTTC,CSVEDGTLVVQETQYF
TRBD1,TRBV4-1,NA,TRBJ2-1,TGCGCCAGCAGGCGACCTGAGGGGGCCCCCGATGAGCAGTTCTTC,CASRRPEGAPDEQFF
NA,TRBV20-1,medium-sized,TRBJ2-3,TGCAGTGCTGGACCGGGTATTACAGATACGCAGTATTTT,CSAGPGITDTQYF
NA,TRBV7-9,many,TRBJ1-1,TGTGCCAGCAGCTTATCGACAGAGAACACTGAAGCTTTCTTT,CASSLSTENTEAFF
TRBD2,TRBV5-5,many,TRBJ2-2,TGTGCCAGCAACCATATACTAGCGGCAACCGGGGAGCTGTTTTTT,CASNHILAATGELFF
TRBD2,TRBV19,NA,TRBJ2-1,TGTGTCAGTAGTATCCTAGCGGGACTCTACAATGAGCAGTTCTTC,CVSSILAGLYNEQFF
NA,TRBV4-1,many,TRBJ2-2,TGCGCCAGCAGCCAATCAGGGAACACCGGGGAGCTGTTTTTT,CASSQSGNTGELFF
NA,TRBV27,few,TRBJ2-2,TGTGCCAGCAGTTTATCCTGGAACACCGGGGAGCTGCTTTTT,CASSLSWNTGELLF
NA,TRBV7-2,few,TRBJ2-1,TGTGCCAGCAGACCCCCACCGGAGGTTGAGCAGTTCTTC,CASRPPPEVEQFF